The rows below give T cell receptor beta chains drawn from one sample of a study of T cells in localized non-small cell lung cancer. Assay used: immunoSEQ multiplex PCR; TCRdb lists only in-frame clones, some missing. The table shows 30,000 to 40,000 clones, with 78% occurring only once. The starting material was peripheral blood, obtained before any cancer treatment. The receptors were gathered from a male donor at least 60 years old with stage II squamous cell lung carcinoma. Both conserved end residues are part of each CDR3. The D gene is left open where the match is weak. Clone size, where shown, is once, few, many, or a class for clones that have expanded.

j_call d_call clone_size v_call cdr3_aa cdr3_nt
TRBJ1-5 - - TRBV10-3 CAIRSGSDSNQPQHF TGTGCCATCAGGTCGGGGTCTGATAGCAATCAGCCCCAGCATTTT
TRBJ1-4 - - TRBV6-1 CASRESGTLNEKLFF TGTGCCAGCAGAGAATCCGGGACTCTTAATGAAAAACTGTTTTTT
TRBJ1-1 - - TRBV2 CASTQGVNTEAFF TGTGCCAGCACCCAAGGAGTGAACACTGAAGCTTTCTTT
TRBJ2-7 - - TRBV11-1 CASSLVDSTEQYF TGTGCCAGCAGCTTAGTAGACAGTACGGAGCAGTACTTC
TRBJ1-2 - - TRBV21-1 CASSKRRVVVCYGYTF TGTGCCAGCAGCAAACGCAGGGTAGTAGTATGCTATGGCTACACCTTC
TRBJ1-2 - - TRBV5-6 CASSLAGGVGYTF TGTGCCAGCAGCTTGGCGGGGGGCGTAGGCTACACCTTC
TRBJ2-7 - once TRBV7-6 CASSSPGSGYEQYF TGTGCCAGCAGCTCCCCGGGATCCGGGTACGAGCAGTACTTC
TRBJ1-2 - - TRBV6-5 CASSYSEEGGYTF TGTGCCAGCAGTTACTCGGAAGAAGGGGGCTACACCTTC
TRBJ1-5 TRBD1 - TRBV19 CASSPGGRGNQPQHF TGTGCCAGTAGTCCAGGGGGCCGGGGCAATCAGCCCCAGCATTTT
TRBJ2-3 TRBD1 - TRBV2 CAGSGGREDTQYF TGTGCCGGCTCAGGGGGCCGGGAAGATACGCAGTATTTT
TRBJ2-3 - few TRBV27 CASSLRGTDTQYF TGTGCCAGCAGTTTAAGGGGCACAGATACGCAGTATTTT
TRBJ2-5 - - TRBV21-1 CASTPQGVSGGIQETQYF TGTGCCAGCACCCCACAGGGGGTTAGCGGGGGGATCCAAGAGACCCAGTACTTC
TRBJ1-1 - - TRBV4-2 CASSQDPAGSTMNTEAFF TGTGCCAGCAGCCAAGATCCAGCAGGGAGTACAATGAACACTGAAGCTTTCTTT
TRBJ2-1 TRBD2 - TRBV9 CASSVGKAGFYNEQFF TGTGCCAGCAGCGTAGGAAAAGCGGGATTTTACAATGAGCAGTTCTTC
TRBJ1-2 - - TRBV28 CASSLRQANYGYTF TGTGCCAGCAGTTTGAGGCAGGCTAACTATGGCTACACCTTC
TRBJ2-3 - - TRBV25-1 CASSARRGYRGTDTQYF TGTGCCAGCAGTGCCCGGCGCGGGTACCGGGGCACAGATACGCAGTATTTT
TRBJ2-3 - - TRBV2 CASSATRGTDTQYF TGTGCCAGCAGCGCGACGAGGGGCACAGATACGCAGTATTTT
TRBJ2-3 - - TRBV10-3 CAISELPTGARTHTQYF TGTGCCATCAGTGAACTGCCTACGGGGGCCAGAACTCATACGCAGTATTTT
TRBJ1-4 - - TRBV7-9 CASSLTEKLFF TGTGCCAGCAGCTTAACTGAAAAACTGTTTTTT
TRBJ1-2 TRBD1 - TRBV12-5 CASGLGDRVRGYTF TGTGCTAGTGGTTTGGGAGACAGGGTTCGCGGCTACACCTTC
TRBJ1-2 - - TRBV6-1 CASSEGGAAYGYTF TGTGCCAGCAGTGAAGGGGGCGCCGCCTATGGCTACACCTTC
TRBJ1-2 - - TRBV6-5 CASGTVNGYTF TGTGCCAGCGGAACCGTGAATGGCTACACCTTC
TRBJ2-1 - once TRBV13 CASSLIQGIYNEQFF TGTGCCAGCAGCTTAATCCAGGGAATCTACAATGAGCAGTTCTTC
TRBJ1-1 - - TRBV11-1 CASLKTGGTIEAFF TGTGCCAGCTTAAAGACAGGAGGCACAATTGAAGCTTTCTTT
TRBJ1-4 TRBD1 - TRBV7-9 CASSQGQGNEKLFF TGTGCCAGCAGCCAAGGACAGGGGAATGAAAAACTGTTTTTT
TRBJ2-7 TRBD2 - TRBV6-1 CASSGGLAGGREQYF TGTGCCAGCAGTGGGGGACTAGCGGGAGGGCGCGAGCAGTACTTC
TRBJ1-6 - - TRBV6-5 CASRPWGANSPLHF TGTGCCAGCAGGCCGTGGGGGGCAAATTCACCCCTCCACTTT
TRBJ2-7 TRBD1 - TRBV6-6 CASMTGDEQYF TGTGCCAGCATGACAGGGGACGAGCAGTACTTC
TRBJ2-3 - once TRBV6-6 CASTLDHTDTQYF TGTGCCAGCACTTTGGACCACACAGATACGCAGTATTTT
TRBJ2-7 TRBD1 - TRBV7-9 CASSLGQGAYEQYF TGTGCCAGCAGCTTAGGGCAGGGGGCATACGAGCAGTACTTC
TRBJ2-3 - - TRBV5-1 CASSWRINTDTQYF TGCGCCAGCAGCTGGAGGATAAACACAGATACGCAGTATTTT
TRBJ1-5 - - TRBV5-8 CASSPSQVQPQHF TGTGCCAGCAGCCCCTCACAAGTTCAGCCCCAGCATTTT
TRBJ1-4 TRBD1 - TRBV19 CASSRGQGGEKLFF TGTGCCAGTAGTAGAGGACAGGGCGGTGAAAAACTGTTTTTT
TRBJ1-1 - - TRBV2 CASSETGRNTEAFF TGTGCCAGCAGTGAGACTGGGCGAAACACTGAAGCTTTCTTT
TRBJ2-6 - - TRBV27 CASSRASGANVLTF TGTGCCAGCTCCAGAGCATCTGGGGCCAACGTCCTGACTTTC
TRBJ2-3 TRBD2 - TRBV29-1 CSVELGGGRRVGTQYF TGCAGCGTTGAACTTGGCGGCGGGAGAAGGGTTGGTACGCAGTATTTT
TRBJ2-7 - - TRBV30 CAWSVSSAFNYEQYF TGTGCCTGGAGTGTATCGTCAGCCTTCAACTACGAGCAGTACTTC
TRBJ1-3 - - TRBV5-1 CASSPDGGGNTIYF TGCGCCAGCAGTCCAGACGGCGGTGGAAACACCATATATTTT
TRBJ1-2 - - TRBV30 CAWSVVSGVRGYTF TGTGCCTGGAGTGTTGTGTCAGGGGTTCGAGGCTACACCTTC
TRBJ2-5 - - TRBV18 CASSQAEKGTQYF TGTGCCAGCTCACAGGCAGAGAAAGGGACCCAGTACTTC
TRBJ2-7 - - TRBV30 CAWKGGSYEQYF TGTGCCTGGAAGGGGGGGTCCTACGAGCAGTACTTC
TRBJ1-3 - - TRBV27 CASSSSLAGNTIYF TGTGCCAGCAGTTCCAGCCTCGCTGGAAACACCATATATTTT
TRBJ2-7 TRBD2 - TRBV27 CASSLGRFGKQYF TGTGCCAGCAGTCTCGGGAGGTTCGGAAAGCAGTACTTC
TRBJ2-7 TRBD1 - TRBV30 CAWSLTGNSYEQYF TGTGCCTGGAGTCTGACAGGGAATAGTTACGAGCAGTACTTC
TRBJ1-5 TRBD1 - TRBV14 CASSQENPDRDNQPQHF TGTGCCAGCAGCCAAGAGAATCCCGACAGGGACAATCAGCCCCAGCATTTT
TRBJ2-5 - - TRBV28 CASSDLGREETQYF TGTGCCAGCAGTGATCTAGGAAGAGAAGAGACCCAGTACTTC
TRBJ2-5 - - TRBV18 CASSPGETQYF TGTGCCAGCTCACCGGGGGAGACCCAGTACTTC
TRBJ1-1 TRBD1 few TRBV13 CASSEVGGRTEAFF TGTGCCAGCAGTGAAGTAGGGGGCCGCACTGAAGCTTTCTTT
TRBJ1-4 - once TRBV5-6 CASSLFEYGTNEKLFF TGTGCCAGCAGCTTGTTTGAATACGGGACCAATGAAAAACTGTTTTTT
TRBJ1-5 - - TRBV18 CASSRDKDQPQHF TGTGCCAGCTCACGGGACAAAGATCAGCCCCAGCATTTT